Reported below is one T cell receptor beta chain. This sample was taken from a study of cytomegalovirus exposure and HLA in healthy donors. Both 60 Vbeta primers and 13 Jbeta primers went into the PCR. Generated by immunoSEQ multiplex PCR, the TCRdb table keeps only in-frame clones and is missing some. The sample consists of fewer than 140,000 clones, around three quarters of them appearing once. CDR1 is GTSNPN and CDR2 is SVGIG in the germline V gene (reference sequence). The CDR3 totals 14 residues. The junction had 8 bases not matched to a gene; V was cut back by 5 bases and J by 1 base. The V call is TRBV30, the J call TRBJ2-7; 7 bases are a match to TRBD2. The sequence was obtained from a boy younger than 18 in good health and CMV-seronegative. The sample consisted of PBMCs. DNA for the CDR3: TGTGCCTGGGGTCCGGGACTAAGGTCCTACGAGCAGTACTTC. Amino acid sequence: CAWGPGLRSYEQYF.